This passage covers 23 T cell receptor beta chains from one sample sequenced in a study of T cell responses to AZD1222 COVID-19 vaccine. The repertoire was sequenced with immunoSEQ multiplex PCR; TCRdb's copy has only in-frame clones and lacks some. The table has around 88,000 clones, approximately 86% seen once. Here the sequenced sample was peripheral blood, taken on day 0 of MenACWY control vaccination. The receptors here all came from an adult in good health.

The genes are TRBV28 and TRBJ2-7, with D possibly being TRBD2 (6 bases). The CDR3 runs to 12 residues. Looked up from germline, CDR1 is MDHEN and CDR2 is SYDVKM. V was clipped by 10 bases and J by 3 bases, with 13 bases between them. The CDR3 sequence is CATTRGYYEQYF. CDR3 in DNA: TGTGCCACCACCCGGGGGTACTACGAGCAGTACTTC. Together with reference TRBV28 and TRBJ2-7, the CDR3 gives the full variable domain: DVKVTQSSRYLVKRTGEKVFLECVQDMDHENMFWYRQDPGLGLRLIYFSYDVKMKEKGDIPEGYSVSREKKERFSLILESASTNQTSMYLCATTRGYYEQYFGPGTRLTVT.

The chain joins TRBV27 to TRBJ2-3; 9 nucleotides align to TRBD2. CDR1 MNHEY and CDR2 SMNVEV come from the germline V gene (reference sequence). V dropped 2 bases and J dropped 3; count of bases not matched to a gene: 3. The CDR3 totals 15 residues. In DNA form, the CDR3 reads TGTGCCAGCAGTTTAAGGCTAGCGGGAACAGATACGCAGTATTTT. It codes for CASSLRLAGTDTQYF.

V is TRBV6-5 and J is TRBJ1-2; D is ambiguous. V was shortened by 6 bases and J by 6 bases, with 20 bases between the two germline ends. The CDR3 loop spans 15 amino acids. Per the germline V gene, CDR1 is MNHEY and CDR2 is SVGAGI. The DNA for the CDR3 is TGTGCCAGCAGCGATTCTTTCGGGGTTTGGGATGGCTACACCTTC. Protein: CASSDSFGVWDGYTF.

The rearrangement uses TRBV5-4 and TRBJ2-5, with TRBD2 matching over 10 bases. The CDR3 runs to 15 residues. Losses at the gene ends were 1 base for V and 3 bases for J; bases not matched to a gene: 3. Germline CDR1 SGHNT, CDR2 YYREEE (reference sequence). CDR3 DNA sequence: TGTGCCAGCAGCTTGCCTAGCGGGGGCGAAGAGACCCAGTACTTC. The encoded protein is CASSLPSGGEETQYF. The whole variable domain, filled in from reference TRBV5-4 and TRBJ2-5, reads ETGVTQSPTHLIKTRGQQVTLRCSSQSGHNTVSWYQQALGQGPQFIFQYYREEENGRGNFPPRFSGLQFPNYSSELNVNALELDDSALYLCASSLPSGGEETQYFGPGTRLLVL.

This clone has just one count. CDR3 sequence (DNA): TGTGCCAGCAGTTCCCCAGGGGGGCTTCGCACAGATACGCAGTATTTT. This encodes CASSSPGGLRTDTQYF. The gene calls are TRBV6-5 and TRBJ2-3, with D tentatively TRBD1 (7 bases). Per the germline V gene, CDR1 is MNHEY and CDR2 is SVGAGI. The CDR3 spans 16 residues. Trimming pared 4 bases from V and 1 base from J, leaving 15 bases between.

The rearrangement joins TRBV2 to TRBJ1-1, with 8 bases matching TRBD1. The germline V gene has CDR1 SNHLY and CDR2 FYNNEI. The CDR3 contains 14 residues. V gave up 7 bases and J gave up 5 bases; unmatched junction bases: 9. CDR3 loop: CASKTGQGLTEAFF. CDR3 nucleotide sequence: TGTGCCAGCAAGACCGGACAGGGATTGACTGAAGCTTTCTTT.

The chain joins TRBV19 to TRBJ1-6; 9 bases map to TRBD1. V was pared by 10 bases and J by 1 base, with 5 bases of the junction left unmatched. Germline loops: CDR1 LNHDA, CDR2 SQIVND (reference sequence). The CDR3 loop spans 15 amino acids. Here the CDR3 DNA reads TGTGCCACAGCCGGACAGGGGTCCTATAATTCACCCCTCCACTTT. This translates into CATAGQGSYNSPLHF.

V and J are TRBV5-1 and TRBJ1-1; 7 bases align to TRBD1. CDR3 length: 14 residues. V was pared by 4 bases and J by 6 bases, with 9 bases of the junction left unmatched. The germline gives CDR1 SGHRS, CDR2 YFSETQ. DNA of the CDR3: TGCGCCAGCAGCATCTTCACAGGGGCCCCTGAAGCTTTCTTT. This gives the protein CASSIFTGAPEAFF.

The chain is built from TRBV7-9 and TRBJ2-3, with 9 bases fitting TRBD1. J lost 3 bases, V lost 5 bases, and 6 bases had no gene match. The CDR3 length is 15 residues. In germline, CDR1 is SEHNR, CDR2 FQNEAQ (reference sequence). The CDR3 protein is CASSQDRGGTDTQYF. As DNA, the CDR3 is TGTGCCAGCAGCCAGGACAGGGGCGGGACAGATACGCAGTATTTT.

The chain carries TRBV6-5 and TRBJ1-1, with a tentative D call TRBD1 (6 bases). Germline-derived CDR1 and CDR2 are MNHEY and SVGAGI. Trimming removed 2 bases at V and 8 bases at J, with 12 bases between. The CDR3 length is 13 residues. CDR3 in DNA: TGTGCCAGCAGTTACGGACAGCGACCCGAAGCTTTCTTT. Amino acid sequence: CASSYGQRPEAFF.

This chain links TRBV7-8 with TRBJ1-2; 7 bases line up with TRBD1. The CDR3 runs 15 residues. V lost 5 bases, J lost 3 bases, and 9 bases stayed unmatched. Germline assignment: CDR1 SGHVS and CDR2 FQNEAQ. CDR3 nucleotides: TGTGCCAGCAGCAGTCAGGGGGTTGCATACTATGGCTACACCTTC. Translated, it gives CASSSQGVAYYGYTF.

The chain recombines TRBV2 with TRBJ2-2; weak D call: TRBD2 (5 bases). CDR1 and CDR2 from the germline V gene are SNHLY and FYNNEI. Trimming shortened V by 4 bases and J by 4 bases, and 16 bases separated the two germline ends. This CDR3 is built from 16 residues. The CDR3 DNA reads TGTGCCAGCAGTGCCCTAGCATCCGTTTTCACCGGGGAGCTGTTTTTT. It codes for CASSALASVFTGELFF.

The CDR3 sequence is CASSQGSGTNPGELFF. In nucleotides, the CDR3 is TGTGCCAGCAGCCAAGGGTCGGGGACGAATCCCGGGGAGCTGTTTTTT. The J gene is TRBJ2-2, the V gene TRBV3-1 (or the pseudogene TRBV3-2); possibly TRBD1 or TRBD2 for D (5 bases each). The V and J ends lost 1 base and 6 bases respectively, with 15 bases between them. Looked up from germline, CDR1 is LGHDT and CDR2 is YNNKEL (reference sequence). The length of the CDR3 is 16 residues.

The chain employs TRBV27 and TRBJ2-1; D not certain. CDR1 MNHEY and CDR2 SMNVEV come from the germline V gene (reference sequence). Trimming shortened V by 5 bases and J by 0 bases, and 17 bases separated the two germline ends. CDR3 size: 17 residues. As DNA, the CDR3 is TGTGCCAGCAGTCCCTGGCCTGTCTTGAGCTCCTACAATGAGCAGTTCTTC. Encoded protein: CASSPWPVLSSYNEQFF.

This clone was observed a few times. The chain couples TRBV4-2 to TRBJ2-3; 10 bases agree with TRBD2. Germline-derived CDR1 and CDR2 are LGHNA and YNFKEQ. The CDR3 is 18 amino acids. Unmatched junction bases numbered 8, after V lost 0 bases and J lost 2 bases. The chain's CDR3 is CASSQDSSGGQITDTQYF. DNA for the CDR3: TGTGCCAGCAGCCAAGATTCTAGCGGGGGCCAAATCACAGATACGCAGTATTTT.

The CDR3 DNA reads TGTGCCAGCAGTGATCTCAGGGAAGGCGGAAAACTGTTTTTT. It encodes CASSDLREGGKLFF. The chain uses TRBV2 and TRBJ1-4, with D tentatively TRBD1 (5 bases). V was clipped by 3 bases and J by 10 bases, with 15 bases between them. There are 14 residues in the CDR3. The germline V gene has CDR1 SNHLY and CDR2 FYNNEI.

The chain employs TRBV7-2 and TRBJ1-2, with D possibly being TRBD1 (5 bases). With 1 base removed from V and 5 bases from J, the gap between germline ends came to 17 bases. Per germline, CDR1 SGHTA and CDR2 FQGNSA. This CDR3 spans 16 amino acids. CDR3 in amino acids: CASSLGRAGLLYGYTF. CDR3 in DNA: TGTGCCAGCAGCTTAGGGAGGGCAGGGCTCCTATATGGCTACACCTTC.

This clone was seen more than once but under ten times. The rearrangement links TRBV2 to TRBJ1-1; D perhaps matches TRBD1 (6 bases). Trimming removed 4 bases at V and 3 bases at J, with 15 bases between. CDR3 length equals 15 residues. Germline V gives CDR1 SNHLY, CDR2 FYNNEI. This CDR3 reads CASSGTGRVDTEAFF. CDR3 DNA: TGTGCCAGCAGTGGCACAGGGAGGGTGGACACTGAAGCTTTCTTT.

As to this clone: Other DNA sequences within the sample encode an identical CDR3. The chain couples TRBV29-1 to TRBJ1-1; D is perhaps TRBD1 (5 bases). Per germline, CDR1 SQVTM and CDR2 ANQGSEA. The CDR3 length is 12 residues. Trimming pared 4 bases from V and 0 bases from J, leaving 6 bases between. CDR3 nucleotide sequence: TGCAGCGTTGGACAGCTGAACACTGAAGCTTTCTTT. Amino acids: CSVGQLNTEAFF.

The V and J genes are TRBV18 and TRBJ1-1, with 7 bases identical to TRBD1. Germline V CDR1 and CDR2: KGHSH, LQKENI. Unmatched junction bases numbered 8, after V lost 5 bases and J lost 5 bases. CDR3 length: 14 residues. CDR3 sequence reads: CASSSTGEATEAFF. For the CDR3, the DNA is TGTGCCAGCTCATCCACAGGGGAGGCAACTGAAGCTTTCTTT.

The chain employs TRBV29-1 and TRBJ1-4; maybe TRBD1 (6 bases). The germline gives CDR1 SQVTM, CDR2 ANQGSEA. The ends were cut back, 7 bases at V and 8 bases at J, with 8 bases in the middle. This CDR3 has 10 amino acids. Here the CDR3 DNA reads TGCAGCGCAGGGACAGAAAAACTGTTTTTT. Translating it yields CSAGTEKLFF. Variable domain in full (rest from reference TRBV29-1 and TRBJ1-4): SAVISQKPSRDICQRGTSLTIQCQVDSQVTMMFWYRQQPGQSLTLIATANQGSEATYESGFVIDKFPISRPNLTFSTLTVSNMSPEDSSIYLCSAGTEKLFFGSGTQLSVL.

This clone was seen just once. The CDR3, as DNA: TGTGCCTGGAGCTTACCAAGGAGCTCTGGAAACACCATATATTTT. Translation: CAWSLPRSSGNTIYF. The chain couples TRBV30 to TRBJ1-3; no clear D. Trimming took off 3 bases at V and 0 bases at J, with 12 bases between the two ends. The CDR3 contains 15 residues. CDR1 and CDR2 (germline): GTSNPN, SVGIG (reference sequence). The whole variable domain, filled in from reference TRBV30 and TRBJ1-3, reads SQTIHQWPATLVQPVGSPLSLECTVEGTSNPNLYWYRQAAGRGLQLLFYSVGIGQISSEVPQNLSASRPQDRQFILSSKKLLLSDSGFYLCAWSLPRSSGNTIYFGEGSWLTVV.

The rearrangement joins TRBV19 to TRBJ2-1, with 9 bases lining up with TRBD2. Germline loops: CDR1 LNHDA, CDR2 SQIVND (reference sequence). This CDR3 comprises 16 residues. V was pared by 1 base and J by 6 bases, with 7 bases of the junction left unmatched. This CDR3 reads CASSIAAAGGRNEQFF. The CDR3 DNA follows: TGTGCCAGTAGTATAGCGGCAGCGGGGGGACGCAATGAGCAGTTCTTC.